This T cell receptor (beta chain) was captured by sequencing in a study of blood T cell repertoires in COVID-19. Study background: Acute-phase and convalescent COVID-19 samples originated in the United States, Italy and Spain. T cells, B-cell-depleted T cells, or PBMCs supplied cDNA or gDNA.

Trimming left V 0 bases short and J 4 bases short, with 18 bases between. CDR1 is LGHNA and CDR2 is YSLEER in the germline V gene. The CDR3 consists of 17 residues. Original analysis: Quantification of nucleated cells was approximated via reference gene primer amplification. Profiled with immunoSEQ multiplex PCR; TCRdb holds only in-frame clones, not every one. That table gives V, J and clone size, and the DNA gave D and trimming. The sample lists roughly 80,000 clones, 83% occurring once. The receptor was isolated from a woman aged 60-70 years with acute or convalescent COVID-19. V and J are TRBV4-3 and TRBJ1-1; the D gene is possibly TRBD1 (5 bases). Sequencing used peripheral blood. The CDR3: CASSQDRPGLLSTEAFF. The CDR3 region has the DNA TGCGCCAGCAGCCAAGATCGGCCGGGACTCTTATCCACTGAAGCTTTCTTT.